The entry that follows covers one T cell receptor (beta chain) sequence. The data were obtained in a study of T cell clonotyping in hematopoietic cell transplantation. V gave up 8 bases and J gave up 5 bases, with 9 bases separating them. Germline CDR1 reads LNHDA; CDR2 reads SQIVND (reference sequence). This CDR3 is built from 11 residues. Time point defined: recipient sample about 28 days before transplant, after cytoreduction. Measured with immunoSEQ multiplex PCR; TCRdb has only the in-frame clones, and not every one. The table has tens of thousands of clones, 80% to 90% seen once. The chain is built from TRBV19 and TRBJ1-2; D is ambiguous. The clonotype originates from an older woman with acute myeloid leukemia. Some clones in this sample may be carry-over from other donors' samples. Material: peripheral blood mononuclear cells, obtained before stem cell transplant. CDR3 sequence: CASYTGYGYTF. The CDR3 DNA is TGTGCCAGTTACACGGGATATGGCTACACCTTC.